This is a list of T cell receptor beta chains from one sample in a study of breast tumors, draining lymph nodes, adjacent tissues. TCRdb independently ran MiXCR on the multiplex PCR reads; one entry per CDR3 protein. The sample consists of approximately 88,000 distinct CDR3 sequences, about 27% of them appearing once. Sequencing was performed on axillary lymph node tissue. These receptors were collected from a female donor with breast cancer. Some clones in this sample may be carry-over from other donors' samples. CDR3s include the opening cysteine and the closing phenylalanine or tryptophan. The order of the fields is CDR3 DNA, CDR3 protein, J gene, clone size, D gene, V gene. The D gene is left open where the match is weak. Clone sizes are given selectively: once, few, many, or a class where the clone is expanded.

CDR3 DNA: TGTGCCAGCAGCCAAGGCAGGGGGCTACAGACCCAGTACTTC
CDR3 protein: CASSQGRGLQTQYF
J gene: TRBJ2-5
clone size: many
D gene: TRBD1
V gene: TRBV3-1

CDR3 DNA: TGTGCCAGAAGAGGGCCTAACTACGAGCAGTACTTC
CDR3 protein: CARRGPNYEQYF
J gene: TRBJ2-7
clone size: many
D gene: .
V gene: TRBV7-9

CDR3 DNA: TGTGCCAGCTCGGGAGGGCTAAACACTGAAGCTTTCTTT
CDR3 protein: CASSGGLNTEAFF
J gene: TRBJ1-1
clone size: .
D gene: .
V gene: TRBV18

CDR3 DNA: TGCGCCAGCAGAGGGGGCTGGTCCGGGGGCCAAGAGACCCAGTACTTC
CDR3 protein: CASRGGWSGGQETQYF
J gene: TRBJ2-5
clone size: many
D gene: .
V gene: TRBV5-1

CDR3 DNA: TGTGCCAGCAGCGTGGACAGACGCACAGATACGCAGTATTTT
CDR3 protein: CASSVDRRTDTQYF
J gene: TRBJ2-3
clone size: many
D gene: .
V gene: TRBV9

CDR3 DNA: TGTGCCAGCAGCGTAGGCCTCTCCTACGAGCAGTACTTC
CDR3 protein: CASSVGLSYEQYF
J gene: TRBJ2-7
clone size: .
D gene: .
V gene: TRBV9

CDR3 DNA: TGCAGTGCTAGTCAAGGCTATAGCAATCAGCCCCAGCATTTT
CDR3 protein: CSASQGYSNQPQHF
J gene: TRBJ1-5
clone size: many
D gene: .
V gene: TRBV20-1

CDR3 DNA: TGTGCCAGCAGCTCCGGGACAGGGGGCGCCCCTAATTCACCCCTCCACTTT
CDR3 protein: CASSSGTGGAPNSPLHF
J gene: TRBJ1-6
clone size: .
D gene: TRBD1
V gene: TRBV7-2

CDR3 DNA: TGTGCCAGCAGCGACCCGACAGGGCTAGGATCACCCCTCCACTTT
CDR3 protein: CASSDPTGLGSPLHF
J gene: TRBJ1-6
clone size: many
D gene: TRBD1
V gene: TRBV9

CDR3 DNA: TGTGCCAGCAGTACGGGACGGTTGGTGGATGAAAAACTGTTTTTT
CDR3 protein: CASSTGRLVDEKLFF
J gene: TRBJ1-4
clone size: many
D gene: .
V gene: TRBV12-3/TRBV12-4

CDR3 DNA: TGTGCCAGCACCCTAAACGGGCCACCTGAAGCTTTCTTT
CDR3 protein: CASTLNGPPEAFF
J gene: TRBJ1-1
clone size: once
D gene: .
V gene: TRBV12-3/TRBV12-4

CDR3 DNA: TGCGCCAGCAGTACGGGACAGGGGGAGAGGAATGAGCAGTTCTTC
CDR3 protein: CASSTGQGERNEQFF
J gene: TRBJ2-1
clone size: many
D gene: TRBD1
V gene: TRBV5-1

CDR3 DNA: TGTGCCAGCAGCTCAAGGGTCAGGCGGCACTGCGAGCAGTACTTT
CDR3 protein: CASSSRVRRHCEQYF
J gene: TRBJ2-7
clone size: once
D gene: .
V gene: TRBV7-3

CDR3 DNA: TGTGCCAGCAAAACAGGGGCCTCCTATAATTCACCCCTCCACTTT
CDR3 protein: CASKTGASYNSPLHF
J gene: TRBJ1-6
clone size: many
D gene: TRBD1
V gene: TRBV12-3/TRBV12-4

CDR3 DNA: TGTGCCAGCAGCTTAGGAGGAGCAGTGAACACCGGGGAGCTGTTTTTT
CDR3 protein: CASSLGGAVNTGELFF
J gene: TRBJ2-2
clone size: many
D gene: .
V gene: TRBV11-2

CDR3 DNA: TGCAGTGCTCCTCCCGGGACCCCGGGATACAATGAGCAGTTCTTC
CDR3 protein: CSAPPGTPGYNEQFF
J gene: TRBJ2-1
clone size: many
D gene: .
V gene: TRBV20-1

CDR3 DNA: TGTGCCTCCGTCTCTACCCAGTTCTCCGAGCAGTACTTC
CDR3 protein: CASVSTQFSEQYF
J gene: TRBJ2-7
clone size: many
D gene: .
V gene: TRBV2

CDR3 DNA: TGTGCCACCAGCAGAGGAGGGACAGACAATGAGCAGTTCTTC
CDR3 protein: CATSRGGTDNEQFF
J gene: TRBJ2-1
clone size: many
D gene: TRBD1
V gene: TRBV15

CDR3 DNA: TGTGCCAGCAGCTGGCCGAAGGGCGAGCAGTACTTC
CDR3 protein: CASSWPKGEQYF
J gene: TRBJ2-7
clone size: many
D gene: .
V gene: TRBV13

CDR3 DNA: TGTGCCAGCAGCCCCCGGACAGGGAATGGCTACACCTTC
CDR3 protein: CASSPRTGNGYTF
J gene: TRBJ1-2
clone size: .
D gene: TRBD1
V gene: TRBV7-2

CDR3 DNA: TGTGCCAGTAGTATAATCCAGGGCACTGAAGCTTTCTTT
CDR3 protein: CASSIIQGTEAFF
J gene: TRBJ1-1
clone size: few
D gene: .
V gene: TRBV19

CDR3 DNA: TGTGCCAGCACTAGACTAGCGGTCGGCACAGATACGCAGTATTTT
CDR3 protein: CASTRLAVGTDTQYF
J gene: TRBJ2-3
clone size: many
D gene: TRBD2
V gene: TRBV6-2/TRBV6-3

CDR3 DNA: TGTGCCAGCAACCGTTTAGACAGGGCCGGGAGCTCCTACAATGAGCAGTTCTTC
CDR3 protein: CASNRLDRAGSSYNEQFF
J gene: TRBJ2-1
clone size: many
D gene: .
V gene: TRBV5-6

CDR3 DNA: TGTGCCAGCAGTTACGGCGCTGTGGGCATCCCCTCCTACGAGCAGTACTTC
CDR3 protein: CASSYGAVGIPSYEQYF
J gene: TRBJ2-7
clone size: many
D gene: .
V gene: TRBV6-2/TRBV6-3

CDR3 DNA: TGTGCCAGTAGTTACGCAGGAGGGACTGAAGCTTTCTTT
CDR3 protein: CASSYAGGTEAFF
J gene: TRBJ1-1
clone size: few
D gene: .
V gene: TRBV19

CDR3 DNA: TGTGCCACCAGTGTTCCCGGGACAGGACAGTTCTTC
CDR3 protein: CATSVPGTGQFF
J gene: TRBJ2-1
clone size: many
D gene: TRBD1
V gene: TRBV24-1

CDR3 DNA: TGTGCCAGCAGCTCTCTAGCGGGAAGGTCGGGTGAGCAGTTCTTC
CDR3 protein: CASSSLAGRSGEQFF
J gene: TRBJ2-1
clone size: medium-sized
D gene: TRBD2
V gene: TRBV7-3

CDR3 DNA: TGCAGTGCTCAGGACAGGGCCCGTGGCTACACCTTC
CDR3 protein: CSAQDRARGYTF
J gene: TRBJ1-2
clone size: many
D gene: TRBD1
V gene: TRBV20-1

CDR3 DNA: TGCAGTGCTAGGCCGGAGACAGGGTATGCGAACTATGGCTACACCTTC
CDR3 protein: CSARPETGYANYGYTF
J gene: TRBJ1-2
clone size: .
D gene: TRBD1
V gene: TRBV20-1

CDR3 DNA: TGTGCCAGCAGCCCTTGGACTAGCGATTACAATGAGCAGTTCTTC
CDR3 protein: CASSPWTSDYNEQFF
J gene: TRBJ2-1
clone size: many
D gene: TRBD2
V gene: TRBV7-3

CDR3 DNA: TGTGCCAGCAGGGGGACTAGCTCGGCAGATACGCAGTATTTT
CDR3 protein: CASRGTSSADTQYF
J gene: TRBJ2-3
clone size: many
D gene: TRBD2
V gene: TRBV7-2

CDR3 DNA: TGTGCCAGCTCACCAAGTGGGGTCGGCAAAGGCTATGGCTACACCTTC
CDR3 protein: CASSPSGVGKGYGYTF
J gene: TRBJ1-2
clone size: many
D gene: .
V gene: TRBV18

CDR3 DNA: TGTGCCAGCAGTGAGCGGGAGGGCAGCTACGAGCAGTACTTC
CDR3 protein: CASSEREGSYEQYF
J gene: TRBJ2-7
clone size: many
D gene: TRBD2
V gene: TRBV2

CDR3 DNA: TGTGCCAGCAGCCAAGATCGATCCTCTAGCGGGGGTTTCTACGAGCAGTACTTC
CDR3 protein: CASSQDRSSSGGFYEQYF
J gene: TRBJ2-7
clone size: many
D gene: TRBD2
V gene: TRBV14

CDR3 DNA: TGTGCCAGCAGCGGGGTGGCAGATACGCAGTATTTT
CDR3 protein: CASSGVADTQYF
J gene: TRBJ2-3
clone size: many
D gene: .
V gene: TRBV2

CDR3 DNA: TGTGCCAGCAGTTTATGGGTGGGGAGCGCCTACAATGAGCAGTTCTTC
CDR3 protein: CASSLWVGSAYNEQFF
J gene: TRBJ2-1
clone size: many
D gene: .
V gene: TRBV28